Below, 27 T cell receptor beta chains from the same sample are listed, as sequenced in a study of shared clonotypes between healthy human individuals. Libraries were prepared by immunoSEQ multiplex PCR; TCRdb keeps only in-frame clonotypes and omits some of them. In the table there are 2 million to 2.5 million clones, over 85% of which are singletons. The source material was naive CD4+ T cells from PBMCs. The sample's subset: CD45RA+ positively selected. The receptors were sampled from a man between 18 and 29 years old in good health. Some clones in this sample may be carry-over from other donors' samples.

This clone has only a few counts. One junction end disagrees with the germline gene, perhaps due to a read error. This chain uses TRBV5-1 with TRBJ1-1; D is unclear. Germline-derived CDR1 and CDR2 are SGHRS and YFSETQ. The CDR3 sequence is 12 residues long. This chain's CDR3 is CASSTVGSEAFF. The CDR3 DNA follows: TGCGCCAGCAGCACGGTCGGTTCTGAGGCTTTCTTT.

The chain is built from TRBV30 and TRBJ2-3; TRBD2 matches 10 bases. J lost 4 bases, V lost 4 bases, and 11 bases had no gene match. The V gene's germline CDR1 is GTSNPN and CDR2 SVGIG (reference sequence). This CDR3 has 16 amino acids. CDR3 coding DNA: TGTGCCTGGACCGAGGGAGCGGGAGGGGTTCCAGATACGCAGTATTTT. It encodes CAWTEGAGGVPDTQYF.

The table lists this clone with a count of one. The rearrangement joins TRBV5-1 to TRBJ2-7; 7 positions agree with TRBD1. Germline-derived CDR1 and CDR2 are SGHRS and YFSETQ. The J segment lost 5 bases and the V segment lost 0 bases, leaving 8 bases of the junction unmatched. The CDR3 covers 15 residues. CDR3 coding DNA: TGCGCCAGCAGCTTGGAAAGACAGGGTAGCAACGAGCAGTACTTC. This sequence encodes CASSLERQGSNEQYF.

In DNA, the CDR3 is TGTGCCAGCAGTTTAGGGGCCGTTAATGAAAAACTGTTTTTT. Encoded protein: CASSLGAVNEKLFF. V usage is TRBV25-1 and J usage is TRBJ1-4; D is possibly TRBD1 (5 bases). The CDR3 totals 14 residues. The V end lost 5 bases, the J end lost 4 bases, and 11 bases lay between the germline ends. The V gene's germline CDR1 is MGHDK and CDR2 SYGVNS. The variable domain in full, with the rest retrieved from reference TRBV25-1 and TRBJ1-4, is EADIYQTPRYLVIGTGKKITLECSQTMGHDKMYWYQQDPGMELHLIHYSYGVNSTEKGDLSSESTVSRIRTEHFPLTLESARPSHTSQYLCASSLGAVNEKLFFGSGTQLSVL.

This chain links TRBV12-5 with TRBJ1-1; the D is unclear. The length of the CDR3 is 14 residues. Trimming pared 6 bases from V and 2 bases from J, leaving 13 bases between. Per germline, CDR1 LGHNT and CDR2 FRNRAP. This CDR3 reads CASGPGPFNTEAFF. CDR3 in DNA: TGTGCTAGTGGCCCTGGACCTTTTAACACTGAAGCTTTCTTT.

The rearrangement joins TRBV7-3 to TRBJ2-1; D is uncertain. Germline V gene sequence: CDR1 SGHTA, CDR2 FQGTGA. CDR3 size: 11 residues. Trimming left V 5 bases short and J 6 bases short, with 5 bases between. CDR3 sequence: CASSSSNEQFF. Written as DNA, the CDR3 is TGTGCCAGCAGCAGTAGCAATGAGCAGTTCTTC.

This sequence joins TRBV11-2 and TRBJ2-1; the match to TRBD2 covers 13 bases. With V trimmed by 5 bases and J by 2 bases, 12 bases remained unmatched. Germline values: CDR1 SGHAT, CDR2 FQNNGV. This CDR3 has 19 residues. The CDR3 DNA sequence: TGTGCCAGCAGCCGGGACGGACTAGCGGGAGACGGGACCTACAATGAGCAGTTCTTC. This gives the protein CASSRDGLAGDGTYNEQFF.

CDR3 region: CASSEVHRNYGYTF. Written as DNA, the CDR3 is TGTGCCAGCAGTGAAGTTCACAGGAACTATGGCTACACCTTC. V and J are TRBV6-1 and TRBJ1-2, with D possibly matching TRBD1 (5 bases). This CDR3 is built from 14 residues. The V gene's germline CDR1 is MNHNS and CDR2 SASEGT. The ends were cut back, 1 base at V and 2 bases at J, with 8 bases in the middle.

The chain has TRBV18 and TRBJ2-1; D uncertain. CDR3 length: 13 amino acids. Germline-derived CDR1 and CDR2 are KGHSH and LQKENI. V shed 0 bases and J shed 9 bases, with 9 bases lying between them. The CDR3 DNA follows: TGTGCCAGCTCACCACCGCAGCCTGCTGAGCAGTTCTTC. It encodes CASSPPQPAEQFF.

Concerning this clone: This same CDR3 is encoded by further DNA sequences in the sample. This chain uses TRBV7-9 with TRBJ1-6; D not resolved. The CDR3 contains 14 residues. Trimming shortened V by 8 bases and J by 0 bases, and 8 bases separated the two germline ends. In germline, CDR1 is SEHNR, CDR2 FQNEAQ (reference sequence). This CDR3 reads CASSLSSYNSPLHF. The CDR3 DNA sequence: TGTGCCAGCTCCCTTAGCTCCTATAATTCACCCCTCCACTTT.

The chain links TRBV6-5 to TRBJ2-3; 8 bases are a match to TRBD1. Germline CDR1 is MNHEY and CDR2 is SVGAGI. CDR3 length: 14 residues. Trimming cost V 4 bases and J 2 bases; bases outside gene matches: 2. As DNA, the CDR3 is TGTGCCAGCAGTTGGACAGGGCACACAGATACGCAGTATTTT. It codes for CASSWTGHTDTQYF.

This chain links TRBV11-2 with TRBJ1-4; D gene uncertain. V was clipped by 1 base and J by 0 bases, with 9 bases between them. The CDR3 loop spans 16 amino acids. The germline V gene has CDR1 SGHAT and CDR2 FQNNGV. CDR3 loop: CASSLGQAATNEKLFF. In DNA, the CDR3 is TGTGCCAGCAGCTTAGGGCAGGCCGCAACTAATGAAAAACTGTTTTTT.

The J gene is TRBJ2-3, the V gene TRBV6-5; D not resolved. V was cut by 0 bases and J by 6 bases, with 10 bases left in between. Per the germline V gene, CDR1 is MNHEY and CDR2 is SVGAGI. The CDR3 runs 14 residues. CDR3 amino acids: CASSYSPSLDTQYF. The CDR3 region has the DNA TGTGCCAGCAGTTACTCCCCCAGTCTGGATACGCAGTATTTT.

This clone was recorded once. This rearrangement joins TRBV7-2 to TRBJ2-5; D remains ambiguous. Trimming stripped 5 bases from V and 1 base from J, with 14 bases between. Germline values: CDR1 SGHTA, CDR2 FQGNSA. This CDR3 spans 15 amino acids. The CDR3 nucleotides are TGTGCCAGCAGCACCACTCGACTGGTCCAAGAGACCCAGTACTTC. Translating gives CASSTTRLVQETQYF.

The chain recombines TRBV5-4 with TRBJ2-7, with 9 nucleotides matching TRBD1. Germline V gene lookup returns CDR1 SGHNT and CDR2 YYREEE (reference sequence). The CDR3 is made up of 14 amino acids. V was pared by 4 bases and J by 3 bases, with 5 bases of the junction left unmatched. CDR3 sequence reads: CASSLRTGVYEQYF. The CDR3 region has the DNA TGTGCCAGCAGCCTGAGGACAGGGGTCTACGAGCAGTACTTC.

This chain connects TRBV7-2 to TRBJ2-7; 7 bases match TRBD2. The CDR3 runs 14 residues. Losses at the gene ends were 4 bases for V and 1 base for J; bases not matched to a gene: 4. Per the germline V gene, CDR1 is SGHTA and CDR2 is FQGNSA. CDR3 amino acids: CASSSWTSSYEQYF. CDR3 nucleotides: TGTGCCAGCAGCTCTTGGACTAGTTCCTACGAGCAGTACTTC.

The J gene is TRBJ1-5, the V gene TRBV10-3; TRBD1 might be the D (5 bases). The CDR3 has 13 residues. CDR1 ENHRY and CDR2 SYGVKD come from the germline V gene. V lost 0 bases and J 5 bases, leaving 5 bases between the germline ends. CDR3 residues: CAISESGDQPQHF. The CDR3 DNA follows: TGTGCCATCAGTGAGTCGGGGGATCAGCCCCAGCATTTT.

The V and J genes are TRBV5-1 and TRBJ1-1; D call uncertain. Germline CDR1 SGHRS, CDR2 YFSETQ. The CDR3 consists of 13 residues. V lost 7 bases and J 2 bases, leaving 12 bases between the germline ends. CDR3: CASELDFNTEAFF. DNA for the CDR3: TGCGCCAGCGAATTGGACTTCAACACTGAAGCTTTCTTT. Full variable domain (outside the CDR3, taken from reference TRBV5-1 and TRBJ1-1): KAGVTQTPRYLIKTRGQQVTLSCSPISGHRSVSWYQQTPGQGLQFLFEYFSETQRNKGNFPGRFSGRQFSNSRSEMNVSTLELGDSALYLCASELDFNTEAFFGQGTRLTVV.

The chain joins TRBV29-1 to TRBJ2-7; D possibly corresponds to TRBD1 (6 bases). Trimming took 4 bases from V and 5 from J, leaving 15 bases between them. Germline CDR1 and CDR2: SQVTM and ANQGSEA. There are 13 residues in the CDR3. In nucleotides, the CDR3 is TGCAGCGTTGTCAGGGGAATCGTCGACGAGCAGTACTTC. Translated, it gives CSVVRGIVDEQYF.

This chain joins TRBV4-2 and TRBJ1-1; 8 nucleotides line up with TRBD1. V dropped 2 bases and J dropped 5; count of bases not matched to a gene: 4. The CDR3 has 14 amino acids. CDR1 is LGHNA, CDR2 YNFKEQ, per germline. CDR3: CASSQTGGRTEAFF. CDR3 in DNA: TGTGCCAGCAGCCAAACAGGGGGAAGGACTGAAGCTTTCTTT.

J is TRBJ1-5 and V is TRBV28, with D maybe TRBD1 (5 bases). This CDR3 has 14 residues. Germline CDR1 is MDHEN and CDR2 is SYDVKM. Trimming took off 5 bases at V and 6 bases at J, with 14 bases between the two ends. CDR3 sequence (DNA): TGTGCCAGCAGTCCCGGGGGAGGGTTTCAGCCCCAGCATTTT. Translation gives CASSPGGGFQPQHF.

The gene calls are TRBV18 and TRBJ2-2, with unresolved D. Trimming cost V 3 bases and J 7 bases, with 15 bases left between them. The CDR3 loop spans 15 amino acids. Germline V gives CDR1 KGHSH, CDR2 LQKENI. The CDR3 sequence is CASSPSDLLDGELFF. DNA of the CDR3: TGTGCCAGCTCACCCTCGGACCTTCTTGACGGGGAGCTGTTTTTT. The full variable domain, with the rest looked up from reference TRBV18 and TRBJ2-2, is NAGVMQNPRHLVRRRGQEARLRCSPMKGHSHVYWYRQLPEEGLKFMVYLQKENIIDESGMPKERFSAEFPKEGPSILRIQQVVRGDSAAYFCASSPSDLLDGELFFGEGSRLTVL.

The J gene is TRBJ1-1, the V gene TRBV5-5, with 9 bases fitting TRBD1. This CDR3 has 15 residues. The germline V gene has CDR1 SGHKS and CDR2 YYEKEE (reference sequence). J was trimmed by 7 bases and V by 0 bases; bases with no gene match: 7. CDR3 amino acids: CASSLAGQGQGEAFF. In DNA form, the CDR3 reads TGTGCCAGCAGCTTGGCCGGACAGGGGCAGGGTGAAGCTTTCTTT.

CDR3 bases: TGTGCCAGCAGTCCCATCCGGGGGCGCGTAGACAATGAGCAGTTCTTC. Translating gives CASSPIRGRVDNEQFF. The chain links TRBV6-6 to TRBJ2-1; D assignment may be TRBD1 or TRBD2 (6 bases each). V was clipped by 5 bases and J by 5 bases, with 19 bases between them. The germline CDR1 and CDR2 sequences are MNHNY and SVGAGI (reference sequence). The CDR3 covers 16 residues.

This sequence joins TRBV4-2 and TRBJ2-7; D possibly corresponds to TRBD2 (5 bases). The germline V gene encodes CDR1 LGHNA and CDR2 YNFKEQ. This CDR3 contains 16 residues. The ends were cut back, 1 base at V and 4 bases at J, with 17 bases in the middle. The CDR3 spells CASSQVSRQRTYEQYF. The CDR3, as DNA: TGTGCCAGCAGCCAAGTCTCGCGGCAACGGACTTACGAGCAGTACTTC.

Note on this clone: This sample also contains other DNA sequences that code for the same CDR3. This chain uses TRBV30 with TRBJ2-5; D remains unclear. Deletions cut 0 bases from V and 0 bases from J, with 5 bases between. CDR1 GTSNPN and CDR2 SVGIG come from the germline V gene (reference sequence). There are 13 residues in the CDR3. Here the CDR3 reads CAWSVGHQETQYF. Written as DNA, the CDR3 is TGTGCCTGGAGTGTGGGCCACCAAGAGACCCAGTACTTC.

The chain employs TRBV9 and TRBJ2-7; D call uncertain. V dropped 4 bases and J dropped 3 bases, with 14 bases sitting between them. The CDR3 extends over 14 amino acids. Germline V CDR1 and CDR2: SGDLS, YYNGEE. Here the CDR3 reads CASSPQGSVYEQYF. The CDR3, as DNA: TGTGCCAGCAGCCCCCAAGGGTCGGTCTACGAGCAGTACTTC.